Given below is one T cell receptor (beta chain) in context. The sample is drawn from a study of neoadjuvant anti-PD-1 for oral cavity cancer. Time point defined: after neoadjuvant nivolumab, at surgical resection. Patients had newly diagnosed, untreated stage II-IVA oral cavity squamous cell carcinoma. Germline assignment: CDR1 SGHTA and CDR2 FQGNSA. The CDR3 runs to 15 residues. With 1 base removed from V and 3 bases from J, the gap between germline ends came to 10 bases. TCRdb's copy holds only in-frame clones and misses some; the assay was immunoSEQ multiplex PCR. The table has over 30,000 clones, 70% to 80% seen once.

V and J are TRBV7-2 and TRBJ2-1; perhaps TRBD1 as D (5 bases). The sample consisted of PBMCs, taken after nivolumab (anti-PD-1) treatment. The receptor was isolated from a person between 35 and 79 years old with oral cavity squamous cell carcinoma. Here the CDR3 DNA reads TGTGCCAGCAGCTTAGTGCAGGGATTCTACAATGAGCAGTTCTTC. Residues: CASSLVQGFYNEQFF.